What follows are 19 T cell receptor beta chains derived from one specimen sequenced in a study of CD8 T cells in ankylosing spondylitis. The antigens these receptors bind are not known. Study-wide points: One TCR beta motif, made up of roughly eight highly homologous variants, appeared characteristic of ankylosing spondylitis blood.

TCRdb fed the 5' RACE reads into MiXCR, producing one record per CDR3 protein. The sample lists a few hundred thousand distinct CDR3 sequences, 7% to 9% occurring once. Sequenced: blood, either unsorted or a sorted T cell fraction (not recorded which). These receptors were collected from a male donor with ankylosing spondylitis.

This clonotype was detected a few times. The chain couples TRBV5-1 to TRBJ1-5; a possible D gene is TRBD1 (6 bases). This CDR3 comprises 15 residues. Germline-derived CDR1 and CDR2 are SGHRS and YFSETQ. V was shortened by 0 bases and J by 0 bases, with 7 bases between the two germline ends. This chain's CDR3 is CASSLEDSSNQPQHF. The CDR3 nucleotides read TGCGCCAGCAGCTTGGAGGACAGTAGCAATCAGCCCCAGCATTTT.

The genes are TRBV12-3 or TRBV12-4 and TRBJ2-1; TRBD2 aligns across 14 bases. Trimming cost V 6 bases and J 4 bases; bases outside gene matches: 5. This CDR3 has 16 residues. CDR3 nucleotides: TGTGCCAGCAGGGGACTAGCGGGAGCCCGTTACAATGAGCAGTTCTTC. Protein: CASRGLAGARYNEQFF.

This clonotype has a count of ten or more. The chain links TRBV3-1 to TRBJ1-5; D is possibly TRBD1 (5 bases). Trimming pared 4 bases from V and 2 bases from J, leaving 9 bases between. Germline CDR1 reads LGHDT; CDR2 reads YNNKEL (reference sequence). This CDR3 is built from 14 residues. The CDR3 is CASSPRGGNQPQHF. The CDR3 region has the DNA TGTGCCAGCAGCCCTCGGGGGGGCAATCAGCCCCAGCATTTT.

This clonotype has just a few counts. This chain uses TRBV6-5 with TRBJ1-2; no firm D call. CDR1 and CDR2 (germline): MNHEY, SVGAGI. CDR3 length equals 14 residues. Trimming cost V 2 bases and J 0 bases, with 7 bases left between them. CDR3 in DNA: TGTGCCAGCAGTTACCAAATAGCTAACTATGGCTACACCTTC. Protein product: CASSYQIANYGYTF.

This clonotype was seen a few times. J is TRBJ2-2 and V is TRBV7-3; 7 positions agree with TRBD1. V was clipped by 5 bases and J by 3 bases; unmatched bases: 6. The germline V gene has CDR1 SGHTA and CDR2 FQGTGA. This CDR3 spans 15 amino acids. CDR3 DNA: TGTGCCAGCAGCCCCACAGGGGTAGACACCGGGGAGCTGTTTTTT. The encoded protein is CASSPTGVDTGELFF.

This clonotype was counted a few times. The V gene is TRBV5-4, the J gene TRBJ2-1; 8 nucleotides align to TRBD1. V shed 5 bases and J 5 bases; nucleotides not matched to a gene: 0. The CDR3 loop spans 12 amino acids. In germline, CDR1 is SGHNT, CDR2 YYREEE (reference sequence). CDR3 in amino acids: CASRDRDNEQFF. CDR3 bases: TGTGCCAGCAGGGACAGGGACAATGAGCAGTTCTTC.

The V gene is TRBV7-9, the J gene TRBJ2-7; possible D gene TRBD2, 6 bases. The CDR3 sequence is 13 residues long. V was cut by 3 bases and J by 3 bases, with 9 bases left in between. Germline CDR1 SEHNR, CDR2 FQNEAQ (reference sequence). The CDR3 region is CASSFGRDYEQYF. The CDR3 DNA reads as TGTGCCAGCAGCTTTGGGCGGGACTACGAGCAGTACTTC. Full variable domain (remainder filled in from reference TRBV7-9 and TRBJ2-7): DTGVSQNPRHKITKRGQNVTFRCDPISEHNRLYWYRQTLGQGPEFLTYFQNEAQLEKSRLLSDRFSAERPKGSFSTLEIQRTEQGDSAMYLCASSFGRDYEQYFGPGTRLTVT.

J is TRBJ2-1 and V is TRBV5-1; 8 nucleotides match TRBD1. CDR3 length: 14 residues. Germline assignment: CDR1 SGHRS and CDR2 YFSETQ. J gave up 10 bases and V 6 bases, and 12 bases lay outside the gene matches. The CDR3: CASIGDRRNGEQFF. The CDR3 DNA reads TGCGCCAGCATCGGGGACAGGCGGAACGGGGAGCAGTTCTTC. Full variable domain (rest looked up from reference TRBV5-1 and TRBJ2-1): KAGVTQTPRYLIKTRGQQVTLSCSPISGHRSVSWYQQTPGQGLQFLFEYFSETQRNKGNFPGRFSGRQFSNSRSEMNVSTLELGDSALYLCASIGDRRNGEQFFGPGTRLTVL.

In its sample, this clonotype was seen many times. The chain combines TRBV20-1 with TRBJ1-5, with D possibly matching TRBD1 (6 bases). The CDR3 is made up of 14 amino acids. V gave up 0 bases and J gave up 11 bases, with 17 bases separating them. Germline assignment: CDR1 DFQATT and CDR2 SNEGSKA (reference sequence). CDR3 DNA sequence: TGCAGTGCTAGAGATAGATCTCCGGGGGGCTCCCAGCATTTT. This sequence encodes CSARDRSPGGSQHF.

This clonotype has ten or more counts. The rearrangement joins TRBV29-1 to TRBJ2-3; 9 bases align to TRBD1. Germline CDR1 and CDR2: SQVTM and ANQGSEA. The CDR3 covers 14 residues. The CDR3 reads CSDRTGAGTDTQYF. CDR3 coding DNA: TGCAGTGACCGGACAGGGGCGGGCACAGATACGCAGTATTTT.

This clonotype was seen many times. The genes are TRBV7-9 and TRBJ1-4; 7 bases are shared with TRBD1. The V and J ends lost 5 bases and 2 bases, in that order; junction bases with no gene match: 5. From germline, CDR1 is SEHNR and CDR2 FQNEAQ (reference sequence). The CDR3 extends over 15 amino acids. The DNA of the CDR3 is TGTGCCAGCAGCCGCACAGGGGCCACTAATGAAAAACTGTTTTTT. Its translation: CASSRTGATNEKLFF.

This clonotype has a handful of counts. The chain is built from TRBV7-6 and TRBJ2-7; D call uncertain. The CDR3 covers 14 residues. The germline V and J ends were trimmed by 2 bases and 6 bases, with 14 bases remaining between them. Germline lookup yields CDR1 SGHVS and CDR2 FNYEAQ. The CDR3 loop reads CASSLRLEAGEQYF. In DNA form, the CDR3 reads TGTGCCAGCAGCTTAAGGCTAGAGGCCGGCGAGCAGTACTTC.

This clonotype was picked up a small number of times. V is TRBV7-3 and J is TRBJ1-1; D is uncertain. Germline loops: CDR1 SGHTA, CDR2 FQGTGA. The CDR3 extends over 12 amino acids. Trimming shortened V by 8 bases and J by 1 base, and 8 bases separated the two germline ends. Here the CDR3 DNA reads TGTGCCAGCCGCAGTACGAACACTGAAGCTTTCTTT. Its translation is CASRSTNTEAFF.

This clonotype was detected many times. This rearrangement joins TRBV20-1 to TRBJ1-3, with D perhaps matching TRBD1 (6 bases). Deletions cut 6 bases from V and 0 bases from J, with 18 bases between. The CDR3 spans 16 residues. Germline CDR1 and CDR2: DFQATT and SNEGSKA (reference sequence). In nucleotides, the CDR3 is TGCAGTGCAACCACCGGGACACCGAGCTCTGGAAACACCATATATTTT. Amino acids: CSATTGTPSSGNTIYF.

This clonotype showed up many times. CDR3 sequence reads: CASAESASSYEQYF. The CDR3 coding sequence is TGTGCCAGCGCGGAAAGCGCCTCTTCCTACGAGCAGTACTTC. This sequence joins TRBV6-2 or TRBV6-3 and TRBJ2-7; D is unclear. Germline assignment: CDR1 MNHEY and CDR2 SVGEGT. The CDR3 runs 14 residues. V dropped 8 bases and J dropped 1 base, with 15 bases sitting between them.

This rearrangement joins TRBV2 to TRBJ2-1, with D unclear. Between the trimmed V and J ends, which lost 8 bases and 10 bases, there was a span of 12 bases. This CDR3 spans 11 amino acids. CDR1 is SNHLY, CDR2 FYNNEI, per germline. The CDR3 region has the DNA TGTGCCAGCCGTCTAAGTAGCGAGCAGTTCTTC. Amino acids: CASRLSSEQFF.

This clonotype was counted only a few times. The CDR3 loop reads CASSLAGRGQKNEKLFF. CDR3 coding DNA: TGCGCCAGCAGCTTGGCGGGTCGGGGACAGAAGAATGAAAAACTGTTTTTT. The chain carries TRBV5-1 and TRBJ1-4; 7 nucleotides align to TRBD1. V lost 0 bases and J lost 5; bases outside the gene matches: 10. Germline lookup yields CDR1 SGHRS and CDR2 YFSETQ. CDR3 size: 17 residues.

The chain links TRBV6-5 to TRBJ2-7; TRBD2 aligns across 12 bases. The V gene's germline CDR1 is MNHEY and CDR2 SVGAGI. The length of the CDR3 is 16 residues. V trimming: 4 bases; J trimming: 2 bases; junction bases outside the gene matches: 6. The CDR3 spells CASSSLASGRAYEQYF. Written as DNA, the CDR3 is TGTGCCAGCAGTTCCCTTGCTAGCGGGAGGGCCTACGAGCAGTACTTC.

This clonotype was detected many times. The DNA for the CDR3 is TGTGCCAGCAGCTTCAGGGGGGCCTACAATGAGCAGTTCTTC. Translation gives CASSFRGAYNEQFF. This chain joins TRBV3-1 and TRBJ2-1; D may be TRBD1 (7 bases). Trimming stripped 5 bases from V and 2 bases from J, with 10 bases between. The CDR3 covers 14 residues. Germline V lookup: CDR1 LGHDT, CDR2 YNNKEL (reference sequence).